The clone carrying this T cell receptor (beta chain) was found a few times. What it binds is unknown. Gene names follow the mouse nomenclature. The read finishes 3 residues shy of the CDR3 end, and the germline J gene is used to complete it. Germline V gene data show CDR1 as NNHNN and CDR2 as SYGAGS (reference sequence). V was shortened by 1 base and J by 0 bases, with 8 bases between the two germline ends. CDR3 length: 16 residues. RNA, once extracted, was reverse transcribed into cDNA for use as the sequencing template. Assay used: immunoSEQ multiplex PCR; TCRdb lists only in-frame clones, some missing. In total the sample includes more than 250,000 clones, none of them seen once. This sample stems from a study of CD8+ T cells in alopecia areata. CD4, CD8alpha, NKG2D, NKG2ACE and other markers guided sorting of pooled cutaneous lymph node cells. Study-level points and caveats: Clonality in lesional scalp, especially alopecia totalis/universalis, exceeded that of normal scalp.

V gene TRBV13-2 combines with J gene TRBJ1-6; tentatively, D is TRBD1 (6 bases). TRBJ1-6 is recorded as an ORF, its role being uncertain. Sample: CD4+ T cells sorted from a lymph node. This clonotype was obtained from a C3H/HeJ mouse with alopecia areata. These mice share the MHC haplotype H2-k. The CDR3 bases that were read are TGTGCCAGCGGTGATACAGGGAATTCCTATAATTCGCCC. Its protein is CASGDTGNSYNSP. The CDR3 reads in full as CASGDTGNSYNSPLYF.